Shown below are 27 T cell receptor beta chains from a single sample sequenced in a study of response to subunit inactivated influenza vaccine. TCRdb reanalysed the RT-PCR reads using MiXCR and keeps one entry per CDR3 protein. The sample comprises 600,000 to 700,000 distinct CDR3 sequences, about 14% of which are singletons, and 7.5% to 8% rests with the top ten. This specimen was PBMCs from blood, taken 14 to 15 days before vaccination. The receptors were gathered from a man over 45 who received an inactivated influenza vaccine.

This clonotype occurred a few times. The V gene is TRBV9, the J gene TRBJ2-5, with TRBD1 identical over 9 bases. In germline, CDR1 is SGDLS, CDR2 YYNGEE. The CDR3 spans 15 residues. V lost 4 bases, J lost 7 bases, and 11 bases stayed unmatched. Written as DNA, the CDR3 is TGTGCCAGCAGCACATCGACAGGGGGATTCGGGACCCAGTACTTC. Its protein product is CASSTSTGGFGTQYF.

The chain links TRBV2 to TRBJ2-3; 8 positions agree with TRBD2. Germline CDR1 SNHLY, CDR2 FYNNEI. The CDR3 has 16 amino acids. V lost 6 bases, J lost 5 bases, and 13 bases stayed unmatched. The CDR3 DNA is TGTGCCAGCAGCCTAGTACTAGCGGATGAAGGAGATACGCAGTATTTT. As protein: CASSLVLADEGDTQYF.

The sample holds a few counts of this clonotype. The rearrangement links TRBV20-1 to TRBJ2-7, with 15 nucleotides matching TRBD2. J lost 6 bases, V lost 6 bases, and 12 bases had no gene match. Germline assignment: CDR1 DFQATT and CDR2 SNEGSKA (reference sequence). The CDR3 runs to 16 residues. In nucleotides, the CDR3 is TGCAGTGCCGGACTAGCGGGAGGGCCTTCTAATGGCGAGCAGTACTTC. It translates to CSAGLAGGPSNGEQYF.

The chain couples TRBV20-1 to TRBJ2-7; 9 bases map to TRBD2. CDR1 and CDR2 from the germline V gene are DFQATT and SNEGSKA (reference sequence). J was trimmed by 5 bases and V by 2 bases; bases with no gene match: 7. The CDR3 runs 14 residues. CDR3 in amino acids: CSARTTSGYHEQYF. DNA for the CDR3: TGCAGTGCTAGAACGACTAGCGGCTACCACGAGCAGTACTTC.

The rearrangement links TRBV15 to TRBJ1-1; TRBD1 might be the D (5 bases). Germline CDR1 is LNHNV and CDR2 is YYDKDF (reference sequence). V was shortened by 6 bases and J by 6 bases, with 14 bases between the two germline ends. The CDR3 runs 13 residues. As DNA, the CDR3 is TGTGCCACCAGTCGGGACCCCCAGGCTGAAGCTTTCTTT. This encodes CATSRDPQAEAFF.

In this sample, this clonotype turned up once. The rearrangement links TRBV4-2 to TRBJ2-7; 8 bases line up with TRBD2. CDR1 is LGHNA and CDR2 is YNFKEQ in the germline V gene. V lost 4 bases and J lost 5; bases outside the gene matches: 7. The CDR3 has 14 residues. In DNA form, the CDR3 reads TGTGCCAGCAGCCCGGGACTAGGACGCAACGAGCAGTACTTC. Protein sequence: CASSPGLGRNEQYF.

This clonotype was seen a handful of times. The chain uses TRBV6-5 and TRBJ1-6; D not certain. This CDR3 spans 15 amino acids. Trimming took 2 bases from V and 4 from J, leaving 9 bases between them. Germline V gene sequence: CDR1 MNHEY, CDR2 SVGAGI. CDR3 residues: CASSYERPYNSPLHF. DNA of the CDR3: TGTGCCAGCAGTTACGAGAGACCTTATAATTCACCCCTCCACTTT.

This clonotype was seen a few times. A much more abundant neighbour one base away suggests this may be a read error. The chain joins TRBV12-3 or TRBV12-4 to TRBJ1-1; a possible D gene is TRBD1 (6 bases). The CDR3 sequence is 14 residues long. V was clipped by 3 bases and J by 1 base, with 9 bases between them. Here the CDR3 DNA reads TGTGCCAGCAGTTTTACAGGGTCGAACACTGAAGCTTTCTTT. Protein: CASSFTGSNTEAFF.

The gene calls are TRBV5-1 and TRBJ2-3; tentatively, D is TRBD2 (5 bases). Germline CDR1 SGHRS, CDR2 YFSETQ. V was clipped by 0 bases and J by 4 bases, with 12 bases between them. The CDR3 is 15 residues long. In nucleotides, the CDR3 is TGCGCCAGCAGCTTGGTAGGGAGAAGAGCAGATACGCAGTATTTT. This gives the protein CASSLVGRRADTQYF.

This clonotype has a handful of counts. The rearrangement joins TRBV5-5 to TRBJ1-5; D unclear. CDR3 size: 14 residues. The V end lost 2 bases, the J end lost 7 bases, and 13 bases lay between the germline ends. Germline V gives CDR1 SGHKS, CDR2 YYEKEE (reference sequence). The CDR3 spells CASSFGRQNQPQHF. The CDR3 DNA sequence: TGTGCCAGCAGCTTCGGGCGACAAAACCAGCCCCAGCATTTT. Looking up the rest from reference TRBV5-5 and TRBJ1-5 gives the full variable domain: DAGVTQSPTHLIKTRGQQVTLRCSPISGHKSVSWYQQVLGQGPQFIFQYYEKEERGRGNFPDRFSARQFPNYSSELNVNALLLGDSALYLCASSFGRQNQPQHFGDGTRLSIL.

A few counts support this clonotype. At one of its ends the junction is not consistent with the germline gene, which may arise from a read error. The chain joins TRBV7-9 to TRBJ1-1; possible D gene TRBD1, 5 bases. This CDR3 has 13 amino acids. CDR1 is SEHNR, CDR2 FQNEAQ, per germline (reference sequence). The CDR3 DNA follows: TGTGCCAGCAGCTTAGATGGGGCCTACCGGCGGGTCTTT. Its translation is CASSLDGAYRRVF.

In this sample, this clonotype turned up many times. This chain joins TRBV11-2 and TRBJ2-7, with D possibly being TRBD1 (5 bases). There are 18 residues in the CDR3. V was shortened by 0 bases and J by 5 bases, with 23 bases between the two germline ends. Germline loops: CDR1 SGHAT, CDR2 FQNNGV. CDR3 sequence reads: CASSLELRYAGPKDEQYF. CDR3 coding DNA: TGTGCCAGCAGCTTAGAGTTACGGTATGCAGGGCCGAAGGACGAGCAGTACTTC.

This clonotype appeared a few times. The chain combines TRBV20-1 with TRBJ1-2, with a tentative D call TRBD1 (6 bases). Germline V lookup: CDR1 DFQATT, CDR2 SNEGSKA (reference sequence). This CDR3 is 14 amino acids long. Trimming stripped 1 base from V and 8 bases from J, with 17 bases between. DNA of the CDR3: TGCAGTGCTAGAGTCGGTGGGGGCAGCCCAGGCTACACCTTC. Encoded protein: CSARVGGGSPGYTF.

Only a few counts were recorded for this clonotype. The chain couples TRBV20-1 to TRBJ2-5; D is ambiguous. This CDR3 region has 11 residues. The V gene's germline CDR1 is DFQATT and CDR2 SNEGSKA (reference sequence). V gave up 6 bases and J gave up 5 bases, with 10 bases separating them. The CDR3 sequence: CSASTRETQYF. In DNA, the CDR3 is TGCAGTGCCTCGACCCGGGAGACCCAGTACTTC.

The sample holds a few counts of this clonotype. The chain joins TRBV12-3 or TRBV12-4 to TRBJ1-1; tentative D call: TRBD1 (5 bases). This CDR3 contains 16 residues. Trimming pared 1 base from V and 2 bases from J, leaving 14 bases between. CDR3: CASSLEAGVGNTEAFF. In DNA, the CDR3 is TGTGCCAGCAGTTTAGAGGCGGGGGTCGGAAACACTGAAGCTTTCTTT.

The sample holds a few counts of this clonotype. Germline and junction disagree at one end, which may indicate a read error. In DNA form, the CDR3 reads TGCGCCAGCCACAGGACTAGCGGGAGCAGAGATACGCAGTATTTT. Its translation is CASHRTSGSRDTQYF. The chain employs TRBV5-1 and TRBJ2-3; 13 nucleotides line up with TRBD2. This CDR3 spans 15 amino acids. Germline V gene lookup returns CDR1 SGHRS and CDR2 YFSETQ.

At least ten counts were recorded for this clonotype. This chain connects TRBV11-2 to TRBJ2-5, with TRBD1 matching over 7 bases. V dropped 2 bases and J dropped 3; count of bases not matched to a gene: 3. The CDR3 is 14 residues long. Germline V gene lookup returns CDR1 SGHAT and CDR2 FQNNGV. CDR3: CASSLRDSKETQYF. The CDR3 bases are TGTGCCAGCAGCTTACGGGACAGTAAAGAGACCCAGTACTTC. The full variable domain, rest sourced from reference TRBV11-2 and TRBJ2-5, is EAGVAQSPRYKIIEKRQSVAFWCNPISGHATLYWYQQILGQGPKLLIQFQNNGVVDDSQLPKDRFSAERLKGVDSTLKIQPAKLEDSAVYLCASSLRDSKETQYFGPGTRLLVL.

Only a few counts were recorded for this clonotype. The chain uses TRBV11-2 and TRBJ2-1; 9 bases fit TRBD1. With 5 bases clipped from V and 12 bases from J, the junction kept 8 bases outside the gene matches. The CDR3 is 13 residues long. Germline loops: CDR1 SGHAT, CDR2 FQNNGV. For the CDR3, the DNA is TGTGCCAGCAGCGCTCCGGGACAGGGAGCGCAGTTCTTC. The encoded protein is CASSAPGQGAQFF.

CDR3 sequence reads: CAISSDRTDTQYF. CDR3 bases: TGTGCCATCAGTTCAGACCGAACAGATACGCAGTATTTT. This chain joins TRBV10-3 and TRBJ2-3; D ambiguous. Trimming cost V 5 bases and J 3 bases, with 9 bases left between them. The CDR3 covers 13 residues. Germline V gene lookup returns CDR1 ENHRY and CDR2 SYGVKD.

The chain couples TRBV11-1 to TRBJ2-1, with 9 bases aligning to TRBD2. Germline V CDR1 and CDR2: SGHAT, FQDESV (reference sequence). The length of the CDR3 is 17 residues. V lost 4 bases, J lost 7 bases, and 14 bases stayed unmatched. The DNA of the CDR3 is TGTGCCAGCAGCTCGTCCTTAAAAATAGCGGGAGCTAATGAGCAGTTCTTC. It translates to CASSSSLKIAGANEQFF.

The chain is built from TRBV6-2 or TRBV6-3 and TRBJ1-5; D gene unclear. V was cut by 5 bases and J by 2 bases, with 13 bases left in between. This CDR3 has 15 residues. Germline V gene sequence: CDR1 MNHEY, CDR2 SVGEGT. The CDR3 coding sequence is TGTGCCAGCAGTCCTACCAGAAATCGCAATCAGCCCCAGCATTTT. Translated, it gives CASSPTRNRNQPQHF.

This clonotype has more than one count but fewer than ten. The CDR3: CSVEEQGQGFAYEQYF. The DNA for the CDR3 is TGCAGCGTTGAAGAACAGGGGCAGGGGTTCGCCTACGAGCAGTACTTC. This chain connects TRBV29-1 to TRBJ2-7; 7 nucleotides agree with TRBD1. Germline V CDR1 and CDR2: SQVTM, ANQGSEA. J was trimmed by 2 bases and V by 0 bases; bases with no gene match: 10. This CDR3 spans 16 amino acids.

This clonotype was observed a handful of times. One base away lies a much larger clone, so this may be a sequencing read error. This chain joins TRBV7-9 and TRBJ2-3; D possibly corresponds to TRBD1 (6 bases). The V gene lost 1 base and the J gene lost 4 bases, with 6 bases spanning the gap. CDR3 length equals 13 residues. The germline CDR1 and CDR2 sequences are SEHNR and FQNEAQ (reference sequence). The CDR3: CASSLEGADTQYF. CDR3 nucleotides: TGTGCCAGCAGCTTAGAGGGGGCAGATACGCAGTATTTT.

The chain has TRBV27 and TRBJ2-7, with a possible D match to TRBD1 (7 bases). Germline V gene lookup returns CDR1 MNHEY and CDR2 SMNVEV (reference sequence). The CDR3 is made up of 15 amino acids. V shed 4 bases and J shed 3 bases, with 16 bases lying between them. Here the CDR3 reads CASSSRQGLYYEQYF. CDR3 coding DNA: TGTGCCAGCAGTTCGAGACAGGGACTCTACTACGAGCAGTACTTC.

This clonotype was found many times. This chain joins TRBV7-8 and TRBJ2-1; 12 bases are a match to TRBD2. The CDR3 is made up of 15 amino acids. The V segment lost 1 base and the J segment 9 bases; nucleotides outside the gene matches: 4. CDR1 and CDR2 from the germline V gene are SGHVS and FQNEAQ. CDR3 loop: CASSLGLAGGGEQFF. The CDR3 DNA reads as TGTGCCAGCAGCTTAGGCCTAGCGGGAGGGGGTGAGCAGTTCTTC.

This chain links TRBV6-2 or TRBV6-3 with TRBJ2-1, with 8 bases aligning to TRBD2. The V gene end was trimmed by 6 bases and the J gene end by 4 bases; junction bases not matched to a gene: 8. The CDR3 runs to 15 residues. Per the germline V gene, CDR1 is MNHEY and CDR2 is SVGEGT. CDR3 nucleotide sequence: TGTGCCAGCAGCCCCCGGGAGGGGTTGTACAATGAGCAGTTCTTC. This translates into CASSPREGLYNEQFF.

In this sample, this clonotype turned up many times. The chain recombines TRBV5-5 with TRBJ2-3; D uncertain. The V gene lost 4 bases and the J gene lost 2 bases, with 11 bases spanning the gap. The CDR3 has 14 residues. Germline CDR1 and CDR2: SGHKS and YYEKEE (reference sequence). CDR3 nucleotide sequence: TGTGCCAGCAGCGCGAGTTGGCCCACAGATACGCAGTATTTT. This codes for CASSASWPTDTQYF.